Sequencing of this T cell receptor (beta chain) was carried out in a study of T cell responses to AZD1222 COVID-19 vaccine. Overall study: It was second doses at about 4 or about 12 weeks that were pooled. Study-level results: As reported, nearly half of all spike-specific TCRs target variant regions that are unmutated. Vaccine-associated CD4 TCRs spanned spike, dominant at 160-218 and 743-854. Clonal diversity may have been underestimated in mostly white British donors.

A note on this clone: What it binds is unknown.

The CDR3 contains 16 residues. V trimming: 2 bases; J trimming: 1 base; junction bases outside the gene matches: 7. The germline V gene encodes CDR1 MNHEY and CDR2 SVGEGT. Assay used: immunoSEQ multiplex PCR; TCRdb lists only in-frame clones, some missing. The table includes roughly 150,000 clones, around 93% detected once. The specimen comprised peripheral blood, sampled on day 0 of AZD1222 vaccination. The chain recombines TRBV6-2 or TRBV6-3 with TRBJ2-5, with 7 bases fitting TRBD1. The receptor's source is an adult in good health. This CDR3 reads CASSYAGTAGQETQYF. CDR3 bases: TGTGCCAGCAGTTACGCCGGGACAGCTGGCCAAGAGACCCAGTACTTC.